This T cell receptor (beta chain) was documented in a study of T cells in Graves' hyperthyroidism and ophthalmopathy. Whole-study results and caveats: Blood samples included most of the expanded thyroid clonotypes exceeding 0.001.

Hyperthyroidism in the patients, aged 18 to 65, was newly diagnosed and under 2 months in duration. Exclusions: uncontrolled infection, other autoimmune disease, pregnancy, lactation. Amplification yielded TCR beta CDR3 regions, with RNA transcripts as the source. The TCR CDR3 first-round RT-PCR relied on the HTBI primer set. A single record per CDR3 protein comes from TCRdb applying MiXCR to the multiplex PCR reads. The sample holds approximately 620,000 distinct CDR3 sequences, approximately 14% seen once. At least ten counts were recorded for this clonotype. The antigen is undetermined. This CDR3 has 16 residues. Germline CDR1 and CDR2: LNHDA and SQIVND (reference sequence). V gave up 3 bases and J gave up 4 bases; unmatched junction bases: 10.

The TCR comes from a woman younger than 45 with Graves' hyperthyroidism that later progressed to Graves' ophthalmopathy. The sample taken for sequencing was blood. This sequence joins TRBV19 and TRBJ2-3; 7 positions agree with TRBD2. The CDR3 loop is CASSIPGLTGSDTQYF. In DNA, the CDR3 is TGTGCCAGTAGTATCCCGGGACTAACGGGGTCAGATACGCAGTATTTT.